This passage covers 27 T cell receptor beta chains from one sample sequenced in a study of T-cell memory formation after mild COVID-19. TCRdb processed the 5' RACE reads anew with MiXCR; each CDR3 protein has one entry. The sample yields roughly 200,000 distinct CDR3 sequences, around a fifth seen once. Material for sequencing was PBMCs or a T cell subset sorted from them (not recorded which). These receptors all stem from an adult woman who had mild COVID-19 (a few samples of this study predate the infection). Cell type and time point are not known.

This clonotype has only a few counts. The CDR3 DNA follows: TGTGCCAGCAGCGCGGAGGACAGGGGAAATTCACCCCTCCACTTT. Its protein product is CASSAEDRGNSPLHF. The V and J genes are TRBV5-5 and TRBJ1-6; 9 bases line up with TRBD1. CDR3 length equals 15 residues. CDR1 is SGHKS, CDR2 YYEKEE, per germline (reference sequence). Trimming cost V 4 bases and J 7 bases; bases outside gene matches: 6.

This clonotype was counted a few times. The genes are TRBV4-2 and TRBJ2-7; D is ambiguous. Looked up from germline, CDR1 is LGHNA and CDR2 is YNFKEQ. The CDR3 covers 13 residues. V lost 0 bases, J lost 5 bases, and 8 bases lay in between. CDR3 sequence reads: CASSQEVGDEQYF. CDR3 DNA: TGTGCCAGCAGCCAAGAGGTCGGCGACGAGCAGTACTTC.

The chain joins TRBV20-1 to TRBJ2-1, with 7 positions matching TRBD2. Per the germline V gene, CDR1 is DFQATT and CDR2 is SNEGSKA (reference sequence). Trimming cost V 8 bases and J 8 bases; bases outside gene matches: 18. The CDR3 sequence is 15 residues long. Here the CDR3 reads CSPKTRLAVVDEQFF. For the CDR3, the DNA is TGCAGTCCAAAAACCCGGCTAGCGGTCGTCGATGAGCAGTTCTTC.

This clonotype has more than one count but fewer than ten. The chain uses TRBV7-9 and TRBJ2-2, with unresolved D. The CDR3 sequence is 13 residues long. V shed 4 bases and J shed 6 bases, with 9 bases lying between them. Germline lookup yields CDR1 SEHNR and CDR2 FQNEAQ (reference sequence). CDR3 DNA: TGTGCCAGCAGCTCAAAGAGATCCGGGGAGCTGTTTTTT. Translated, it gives CASSSKRSGELFF.

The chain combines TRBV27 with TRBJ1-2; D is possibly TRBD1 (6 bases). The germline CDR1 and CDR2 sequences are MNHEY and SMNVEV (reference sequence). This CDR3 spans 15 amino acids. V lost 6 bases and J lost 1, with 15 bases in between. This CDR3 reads CASSQGGIINYGYTF. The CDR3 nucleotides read TGTGCCAGCAGCCAAGGGGGGATTATTAACTATGGCTACACCTTC.

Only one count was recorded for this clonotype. DNA of the CDR3: TGTGCCAGTAGTATCACGAAGAGCTCCTACAATGAGCAGTTCTTC. Residues: CASSITKSSYNEQFF. This chain joins TRBV19 and TRBJ2-1; the D is unclear. V lost 3 bases to trimming and J lost 0 bases, with 9 bases between them. Germline assignment: CDR1 LNHDA and CDR2 SQIVND (reference sequence). The CDR3 is made up of 15 amino acids. Full variable domain (missing parts from reference TRBV19 and TRBJ2-1): DGGITQSPKYLFRKEGQNVTLSCEQNLNHDAMYWYRQDPGQGLRLIYYSQIVNDFQKGDIAEGYSVSREKKESFPLTVTSAQKNPTAFYLCASSITKSSYNEQFFGPGTRLTVL.

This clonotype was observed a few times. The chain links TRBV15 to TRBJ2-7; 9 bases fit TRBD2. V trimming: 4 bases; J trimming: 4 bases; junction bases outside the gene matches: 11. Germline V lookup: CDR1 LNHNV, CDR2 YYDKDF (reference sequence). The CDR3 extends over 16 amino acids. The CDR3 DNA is TGTGCCACCAGCAAGACGACCGGGACTAGCAGGTACGAGCAGTACTTC. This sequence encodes CATSKTTGTSRYEQYF.

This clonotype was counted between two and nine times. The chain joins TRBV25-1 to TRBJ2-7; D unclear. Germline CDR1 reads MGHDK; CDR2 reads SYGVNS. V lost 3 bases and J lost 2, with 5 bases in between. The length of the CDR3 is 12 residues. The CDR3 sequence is CASSDLTYEQYF. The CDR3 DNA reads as TGTGCCAGCAGTGACCTAACCTACGAGCAGTACTTC.

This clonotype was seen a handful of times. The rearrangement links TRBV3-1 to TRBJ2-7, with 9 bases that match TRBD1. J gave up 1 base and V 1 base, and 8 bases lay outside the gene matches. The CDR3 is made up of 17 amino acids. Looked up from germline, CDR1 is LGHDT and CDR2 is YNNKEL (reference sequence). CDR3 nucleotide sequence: TGTGCCAGCAGCCAAGTATCTCACGGGACAGGGTCCTACGAGCAGTACTTC. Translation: CASSQVSHGTGSYEQYF.

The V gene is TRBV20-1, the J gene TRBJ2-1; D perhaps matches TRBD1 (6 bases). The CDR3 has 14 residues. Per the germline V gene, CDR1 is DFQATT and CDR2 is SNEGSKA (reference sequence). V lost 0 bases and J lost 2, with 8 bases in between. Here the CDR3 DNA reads TGCAGTGCTAGAGACAGGGGTCCCTACAATGAGCAGTTCTTC. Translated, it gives CSARDRGPYNEQFF.

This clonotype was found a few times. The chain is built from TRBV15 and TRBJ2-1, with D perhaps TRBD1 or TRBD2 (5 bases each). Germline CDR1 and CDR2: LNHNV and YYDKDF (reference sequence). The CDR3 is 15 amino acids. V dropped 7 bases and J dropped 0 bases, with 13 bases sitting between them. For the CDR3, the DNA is TGTGCCACCACGTACGGGGCAAGCTCCTACAATGAGCAGTTCTTC. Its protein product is CATTYGASSYNEQFF.

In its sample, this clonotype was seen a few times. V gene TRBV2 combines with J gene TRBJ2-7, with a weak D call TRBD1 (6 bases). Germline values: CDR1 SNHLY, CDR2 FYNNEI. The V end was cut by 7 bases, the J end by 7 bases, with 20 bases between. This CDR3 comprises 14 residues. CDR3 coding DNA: TGTGCCAGCAAGGCTAGGGGCAGGGGACGAGAGCAGTACTTC. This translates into CASKARGRGREQYF.

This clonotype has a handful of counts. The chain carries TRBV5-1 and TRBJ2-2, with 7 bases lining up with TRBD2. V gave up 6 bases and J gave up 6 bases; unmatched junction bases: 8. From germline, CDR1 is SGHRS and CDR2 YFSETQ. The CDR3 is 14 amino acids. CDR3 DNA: TGCGCCAGCACCCATGGAGCGGGGTCCGGGGAGCTGTTTTTT. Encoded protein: CASTHGAGSGELFF.

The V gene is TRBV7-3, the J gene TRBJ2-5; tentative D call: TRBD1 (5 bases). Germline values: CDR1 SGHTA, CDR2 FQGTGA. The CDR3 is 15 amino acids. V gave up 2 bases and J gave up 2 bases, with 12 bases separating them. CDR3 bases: TGTGCCAGCAGCTTAGGGCAGGGTCGTCAAGAGACCCAGTACTTC. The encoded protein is CASSLGQGRQETQYF.

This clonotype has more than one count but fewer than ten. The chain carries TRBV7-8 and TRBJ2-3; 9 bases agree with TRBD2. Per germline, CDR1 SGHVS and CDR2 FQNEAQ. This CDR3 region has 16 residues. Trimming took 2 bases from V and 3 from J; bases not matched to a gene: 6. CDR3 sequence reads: CASSLRAGGPTDTQYF. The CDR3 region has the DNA TGTGCCAGCAGCTTAAGGGCGGGAGGGCCAACAGATACGCAGTATTTT.

The CDR3: CASSPGSAISGNTIYF. The CDR3 DNA is TGTGCCAGCAGTCCAGGATCGGCTATCTCTGGAAACACCATATATTTT. The chain recombines TRBV6-1 with TRBJ1-3; no firm D call. This CDR3 is 16 amino acids long. Trimming removed 5 bases at V and 0 bases at J, with 14 bases between. Germline V CDR1 and CDR2: MNHNS, SASEGT.

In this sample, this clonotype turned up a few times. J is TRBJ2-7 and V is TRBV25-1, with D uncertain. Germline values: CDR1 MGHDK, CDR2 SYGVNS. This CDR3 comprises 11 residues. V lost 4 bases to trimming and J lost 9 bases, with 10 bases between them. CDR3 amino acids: CASSGSLGQYF. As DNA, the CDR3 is TGTGCCAGCAGTGGTAGTCTCGGGCAGTACTTC.

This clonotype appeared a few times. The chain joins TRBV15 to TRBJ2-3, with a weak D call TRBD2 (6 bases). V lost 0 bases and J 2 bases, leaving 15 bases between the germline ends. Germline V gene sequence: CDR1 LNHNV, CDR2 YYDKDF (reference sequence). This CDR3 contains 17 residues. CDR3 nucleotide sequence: TGTGCCACCAGCAGAGAACGAGCGTCGGGACTCACAGATACGCAGTATTTT. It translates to CATSRERASGLTDTQYF.

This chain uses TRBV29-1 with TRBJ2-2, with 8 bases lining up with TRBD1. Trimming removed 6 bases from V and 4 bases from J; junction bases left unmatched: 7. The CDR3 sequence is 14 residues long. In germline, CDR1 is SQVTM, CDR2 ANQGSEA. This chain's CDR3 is CSVQGQGITGELFF. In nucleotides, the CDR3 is TGCAGCGTCCAAGGACAGGGTATCACCGGGGAGCTGTTTTTT.

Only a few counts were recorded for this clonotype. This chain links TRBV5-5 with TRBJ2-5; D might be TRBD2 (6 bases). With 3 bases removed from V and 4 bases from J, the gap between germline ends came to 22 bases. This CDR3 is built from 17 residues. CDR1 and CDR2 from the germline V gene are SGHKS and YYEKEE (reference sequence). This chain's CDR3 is CASSSYPGPQGGETQYF. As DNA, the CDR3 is TGTGCCAGCAGCTCCTACCCCGGACCCCAGGGAGGAGAGACCCAGTACTTC.

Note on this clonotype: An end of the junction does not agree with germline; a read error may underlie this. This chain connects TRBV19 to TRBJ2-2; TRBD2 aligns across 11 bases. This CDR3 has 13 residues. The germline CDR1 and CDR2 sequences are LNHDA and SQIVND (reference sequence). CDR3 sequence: CASSQTGTSGYLF. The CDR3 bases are TGTGCCAGTAGTCAGACAGGGACTAGCGGATACCTTTTT.

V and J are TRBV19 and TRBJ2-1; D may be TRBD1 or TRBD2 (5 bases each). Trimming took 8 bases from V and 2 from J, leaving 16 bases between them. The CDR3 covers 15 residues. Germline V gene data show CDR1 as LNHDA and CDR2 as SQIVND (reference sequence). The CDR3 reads CASGRQLGAYNEQFF. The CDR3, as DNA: TGTGCCAGTGGTCGCCAGTTGGGGGCCTACAATGAGCAGTTCTTC.

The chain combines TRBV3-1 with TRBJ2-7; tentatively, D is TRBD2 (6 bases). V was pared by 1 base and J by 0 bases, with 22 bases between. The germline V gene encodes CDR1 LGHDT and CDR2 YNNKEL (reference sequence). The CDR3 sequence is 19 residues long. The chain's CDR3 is CASSQGLWTWRENSYEQYF. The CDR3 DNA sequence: TGTGCCAGCAGCCAAGGGCTTTGGACGTGGCGGGAAAACTCCTACGAGCAGTACTTC.

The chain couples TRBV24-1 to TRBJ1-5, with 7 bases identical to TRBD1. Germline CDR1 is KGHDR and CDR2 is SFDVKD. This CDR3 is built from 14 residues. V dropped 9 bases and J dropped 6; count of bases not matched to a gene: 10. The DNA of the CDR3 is TGTGCCACCGGAGGCACAGGGGCGGCTCAGCCCCAGCATTTT. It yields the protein CATGGTGAAQPQHF.

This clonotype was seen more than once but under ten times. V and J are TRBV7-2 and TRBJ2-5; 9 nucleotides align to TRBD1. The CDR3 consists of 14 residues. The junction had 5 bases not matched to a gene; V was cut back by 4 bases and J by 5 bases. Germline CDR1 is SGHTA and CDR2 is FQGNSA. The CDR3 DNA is TGTGCCAGCAGCTCGGGACAGGGTTGGGAGACCCAGTACTTC. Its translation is CASSSGQGWETQYF. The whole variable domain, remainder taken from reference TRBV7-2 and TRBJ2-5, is GAGVSQSPSNKVTEKGKDVELRCDPISGHTALYWYRQSLGQGLEFLIYFQGNSAPDKSGLPSDRFSAERTGGSVSTLTIQRTQQEDSAVYLCASSSGQGWETQYFGPGTRLLVL.

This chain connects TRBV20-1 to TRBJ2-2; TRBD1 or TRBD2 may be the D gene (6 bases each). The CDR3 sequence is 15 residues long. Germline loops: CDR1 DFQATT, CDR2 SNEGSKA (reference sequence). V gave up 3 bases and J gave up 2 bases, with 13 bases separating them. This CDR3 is CSARVQGTNTGELFF. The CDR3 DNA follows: TGCAGTGCTAGGGTTCAGGGGACTAACACCGGGGAGCTGTTTTTT.

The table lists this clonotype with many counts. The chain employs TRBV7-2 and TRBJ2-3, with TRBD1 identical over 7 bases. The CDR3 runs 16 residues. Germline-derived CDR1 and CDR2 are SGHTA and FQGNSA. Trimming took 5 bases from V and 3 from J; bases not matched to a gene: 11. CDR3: CASSLTGVSWTDTQYF. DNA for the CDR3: TGTGCCAGCAGCCTTACAGGGGTTTCATGGACAGATACGCAGTATTTT.